The next 25 T cell receptor beta chains were all read from a single sample in a study of Graves' ophthalmopathy and Graves' hyperthyroidism. Scientists amplified the TCR beta CDR3 regions from RNA transcripts. HTBI-primed first-round RT-PCR preceded second-round multiplex PCR. TCRdb itself ran the multiplex PCR reads through MiXCR, one entry per CDR3 protein. The table has more than 550,000 distinct CDR3 sequences, over 40% seen once; the top ten hold over 2.5%. The sample comprised peripheral blood. The receptor source for this set is an adult man with Graves' ophthalmopathy.

This chain links TRBV25-1 with TRBJ1-1; TRBD1 might be the D (6 bases). Per germline, CDR1 MGHDK and CDR2 SYGVNS. The CDR3 extends over 16 amino acids. V gave up 5 bases and J gave up 6 bases, with 22 bases separating them. The CDR3 loop is CASSSFIGRGRAEAFF. DNA for the CDR3: TGTGCCAGCAGTTCCTTTATCGGCAGGGGAAGAGCTGAAGCTTTCTTT.

The rearrangement links TRBV5-1 to TRBJ2-7, with a possible D match to TRBD1 (5 bases). Between the trimmed V and J ends, which lost 0 bases and 3 bases, there was a span of 19 bases. CDR3 size: 17 residues. The V gene's germline CDR1 is SGHRS and CDR2 YFSETQ. CDR3 nucleotides: TGCGCCAGCAGCTTGGGGCAGGGTTCAGTCTATATCTACGAGCAGTACTTC. Encoded protein: CASSLGQGSVYIYEQYF.

This clonotype was found once. V is TRBV7-2 and J is TRBJ2-5, with D unresolved. V was clipped by 7 bases and J by 5 bases, with 17 bases between them. Germline V gene sequence: CDR1 SGHTA, CDR2 FQGNSA. This CDR3 spans 14 amino acids. This CDR3 reads CASTPILGLETQYF. CDR3 bases: TGTGCCAGCACCCCGATCTTGGGCCTGGAGACCCAGTACTTC.

A few counts support this clonotype. The CDR3 DNA reads as TGTGCCAGCGAAGGGGACAGTCGAGAAAAACTGTTTTTT. Encoded protein: CASEGDSREKLFF. The chain carries TRBV25-1 and TRBJ1-4, with 7 nucleotides matching TRBD1. Germline V gene sequence: CDR1 MGHDK, CDR2 SYGVNS. J was trimmed by 8 bases and V by 8 bases; bases with no gene match: 8. The CDR3 runs to 13 residues.

This clonotype came up many times. The CDR3 DNA reads as TGTGCCAGCAGCACAACGGACAGCGACGAGCAGTACTTC. It translates to CASSTTDSDEQYF. V usage is TRBV7-9 and J usage is TRBJ2-7; weak D call: TRBD1 (6 bases). Per germline, CDR1 SEHNR and CDR2 FQNEAQ (reference sequence). CDR3 size: 13 residues. V was cut by 5 bases and J by 5 bases, with 13 bases left in between. The full variable domain, with the rest looked up from reference TRBV7-9 and TRBJ2-7, is DTGVSQNPRHKITKRGQNVTFRCDPISEHNRLYWYRQTLGQGPEFLTYFQNEAQLEKSRLLSDRFSAERPKGSFSTLEIQRTEQGDSAMYLCASSTTDSDEQYFGPGTRLTVT.

This clonotype has at least ten counts. The V gene is TRBV7-9, the J gene TRBJ1-1; 7 bases line up with TRBD1. The CDR3 is made up of 15 amino acids. Germline assignment: CDR1 SEHNR and CDR2 FQNEAQ (reference sequence). After removal of 1 base from V and 5 bases from J, the junction contained 7 bases not matched to a gene. The CDR3 DNA follows: TGTGCCAGCAGCTTAGGGTGGAGGGGGCTGACTGAAGCTTTCTTT. This gives the protein CASSLGWRGLTEAFF. Full variable domain (rest looked up from reference TRBV7-9 and TRBJ1-1): DTGVSQNPRHKITKRGQNVTFRCDPISEHNRLYWYRQTLGQGPEFLTYFQNEAQLEKSRLLSDRFSAERPKGSFSTLEIQRTEQGDSAMYLCASSLGWRGLTEAFFGQGTRLTVV.

In the case of this clonotype: A read error may produce the germline difference seen at one junction end. The V call is TRBV7-9, the J call TRBJ2-5; 10 bases fit TRBD1. The germline V gene encodes CDR1 SEHNR and CDR2 FQNEAQ (reference sequence). The CDR3 has 15 amino acids. In DNA form, the CDR3 reads TGTGCCTGCAGCGTCCGGGACAGGGGACAAGAGACCCAGTACTTC. Protein sequence: CACSVRDRGQETQYF.

This clonotype has a count of ten or more. The rearrangement links TRBV7-6 to TRBJ2-7; 11 nucleotides align to TRBD2. The CDR3 is made up of 17 amino acids. The V segment lost 2 bases and the J segment 6 bases; nucleotides outside the gene matches: 12. The germline V gene encodes CDR1 SGHVS and CDR2 FNYEAQ. CDR3 sequence: CASSLSPRWGTSGEQYF. The CDR3 nucleotides read TGTGCCAGCAGCTTATCCCCAAGGTGGGGGACTAGCGGCGAGCAGTACTTC.

This rearrangement joins TRBV10-3 to TRBJ2-1; D call uncertain. V gave up 0 bases and J gave up 3 bases, with 0 bases separating them. From germline, CDR1 is ENHRY and CDR2 SYGVKD. The CDR3 length is 12 residues. CDR3 bases: TGTGCCATCAGTGAGTCCTACAATGAGCAGTTCTTC. It is translated as CAISESYNEQFF.

The chain couples TRBV25-1 to TRBJ1-2, with 7 bases matching TRBD1. The CDR3 covers 12 residues. Trimming cost V 4 bases and J 10 bases; bases outside gene matches: 6. Looked up from germline, CDR1 is MGHDK and CDR2 is SYGVNS. CDR3 sequence reads: CASSVGQKTYTF. In DNA, the CDR3 is TGTGCCAGCAGTGTGGGACAGAAGACCTACACCTTC.

In its sample, this clonotype was seen many times. CDR3 DNA: TGTGCCAGCAGCGAGACTAGCGGAGAGACCCAGTACTTC. As protein: CASSETSGETQYF. The chain links TRBV7-9 to TRBJ2-5; 9 bases align to TRBD2. In germline, CDR1 is SEHNR, CDR2 FQNEAQ (reference sequence). The J segment lost 4 bases and the V segment lost 5 bases, leaving 2 bases of the junction unmatched. The length of the CDR3 is 13 residues.

This clonotype was seen ten or more times. The V and J genes are TRBV20-1 and TRBJ1-5; D is possibly TRBD1 (5 bases). Germline assignment: CDR1 DFQATT and CDR2 SNEGSKA (reference sequence). The CDR3 totals 12 residues. The V end was cut by 5 bases, the J end by 5 bases, with 10 bases between. The CDR3 DNA reads TGCAGTGCTTCCCGGGGGGATCAGCCCCAGCATTTT. Amino acids: CSASRGDQPQHF.

This clonotype was detected ten times or more. The V gene is TRBV7-9, the J gene TRBJ2-5; TRBD1 agrees at 9 bases. The CDR3 sequence is 18 residues long. Trimming at V came to 5 bases and at J to 0 bases, leaving 13 bases not matched to a gene. CDR1 and CDR2 from the germline V gene are SEHNR and FQNEAQ (reference sequence). CDR3 DNA: TGTGCCAGCAGCCTCGGGACAGGGCCGATTTGGTACCAAGAGACCCAGTACTTC. Translating it yields CASSLGTGPIWYQETQYF. The full variable domain, with the rest looked up from reference TRBV7-9 and TRBJ2-5, is DTGVSQNPRHKITKRGQNVTFRCDPISEHNRLYWYRQTLGQGPEFLTYFQNEAQLEKSRLLSDRFSAERPKGSFSTLEIQRTEQGDSAMYLCASSLGTGPIWYQETQYFGPGTRLLVL.

This clonotype was seen a few times. The chain combines TRBV18 with TRBJ1-6; 9 bases are shared with TRBD1. This CDR3 contains 15 residues. V shed 2 bases, J shed 9 bases, and the junction held 5 bases outside the gene matches. The germline V gene has CDR1 KGHSH and CDR2 LQKENI. CDR3 in amino acids: CASSPGTGLASPLHF. The CDR3 region has the DNA TGTGCCAGCTCACCAGGGACAGGGCTGGCTTCACCCCTCCACTTT.

A remark on this clonotype: One base away lies a much larger clone, so this may be a sequencing read error. The rearrangement joins TRBV9 to TRBJ1-5; 8 nucleotides line up with TRBD1. V lost 7 bases to trimming and J lost 4 bases; unmatched junction nucleotides: 4. Looked up from germline, CDR1 is SGDLS and CDR2 is YYNGEE. This CDR3 spans 13 amino acids. The CDR3 sequence: CASDRGGNQPQHF. For the CDR3, the DNA is TGTGCCAGCGACAGGGGAGGGAATCAGCCCCAGCATTTT. Full variable domain (remainder filled in from reference TRBV9 and TRBJ1-5): DSGVTQTPKHLITATGQRVTLRCSPRSGDLSVYWYQQSLDQGLQFLIQYYNGEERAKGNILERFSAQQFPDLHSELNLSSLELGDSALYFCASDRGGNQPQHFGDGTRLSIL.

The table lists this clonotype with a few counts. The CDR3 DNA follows: TGCGCCAGCAGCTTGTCGGGCAGGGTAAATTCACCCCTCCACTTT. It translates to CASSLSGRVNSPLHF. This chain uses TRBV5-1 with TRBJ1-6; D might be TRBD1 (5 bases). This CDR3 comprises 15 residues. The germline V and J ends were trimmed by 1 base and 7 bases, with 12 bases remaining between them. The V gene's germline CDR1 is SGHRS and CDR2 YFSETQ.

This clonotype was recorded at least ten times. The chain combines TRBV10-3 with TRBJ2-2, with 10 positions matching TRBD2. The CDR3 runs 17 residues. Germline V gene data show CDR1 as ENHRY and CDR2 as SYGVKD. V gave up 8 bases and J gave up 2 bases; unmatched junction bases: 11. CDR3 bases: TGTGCCATCGGCGCGACTAGCGGGTCCCTAAACACCGGGGAGCTGTTTTTT. Translation: CAIGATSGSLNTGELFF.

This chain links TRBV24-1 with TRBJ1-2, with D hard to call. The ends were cut back, 11 bases at V and 6 bases at J, with 21 bases in the middle. The germline V gene encodes CDR1 KGHDR and CDR2 SFDVKD. The CDR3 length is 14 residues. In DNA, the CDR3 is TGTGCCAGCAGCGTAAGGGTAGGGCTAAATGGCTACACCTTC. Translating it yields CASSVRVGLNGYTF.

The sample holds many counts of this clonotype. The genes are TRBV5-1 and TRBJ2-5; a weak D match, TRBD2 (6 bases). CDR3 size: 16 residues. V lost 1 base to trimming and J lost 0 bases, with 13 bases between them. Germline-derived CDR1 and CDR2 are SGHRS and YFSETQ. DNA for the CDR3: TGCGCCAGCAGCTTGAGGGGAGGCAGCCACCAAGAGACCCAGTACTTC. It specifies CASSLRGGSHQETQYF.

The chain joins TRBV20-1 to TRBJ1-6; D is undetermined. The CDR3 has 12 residues. Trimming took 3 bases from V and 14 from J, leaving 14 bases between them. Germline V lookup: CDR1 DFQATT, CDR2 SNEGSKA (reference sequence). Here the CDR3 reads CSASYPSGALHF. The CDR3 nucleotides read TGCAGTGCTAGCTACCCTAGCGGGGCCCTCCACTTT.

The chain has TRBV12-3 or TRBV12-4 and TRBJ1-2, with 7 bases that match TRBD1. The CDR3 is made up of 14 amino acids. V gave up 5 bases and J gave up 4 bases; unmatched junction bases: 7. CDR3 DNA sequence: TGTGCCAGCAGTCGAATGACAGGGCCCTATGGCTACACCTTC. Its protein product is CASSRMTGPYGYTF.

This clonotype was detected ten times or more. The chain couples TRBV5-8 to TRBJ1-1; no clear D gene. Trimming cost V 3 bases and J 5 bases, with 8 bases left between them. Germline V gene data show CDR1 as SGHTS and CDR2 as YDEGEE. The CDR3 has 12 residues. The CDR3 bases are TGTGCCAGCAGCTCGATAACGACTGAAGCTTTCTTT. As protein: CASSSITTEAFF.

This clonotype was counted ten times or more. In DNA, the CDR3 is TGTGCCAGCAGCCCACGGGGGACAGGGGGCTTGAACGAGCAGTACTTC. The encoded protein is CASSPRGTGGLNEQYF. The chain uses TRBV7-9 and TRBJ2-7; 12 positions agree with TRBD1. Germline CDR1 SEHNR, CDR2 FQNEAQ (reference sequence). V lost 5 bases to trimming and J lost 5 bases; unmatched junction nucleotides: 10. CDR3 length: 16 residues.

Many counts were recorded for this clonotype. This rearrangement joins TRBV9 to TRBJ2-7; 10 bases agree with TRBD1. The germline V gene has CDR1 SGDLS and CDR2 YYNGEE. The V and J ends lost 4 bases and 3 bases, in that order; junction bases with no gene match: 7. The CDR3 is made up of 15 amino acids. As DNA, the CDR3 is TGTGCCAGCAGCATCGGACAGGGGGGCGTCTACGAGCAGTACTTC. Its protein product is CASSIGQGGVYEQYF.

The sample holds a few counts of this clonotype. One junction end does not reproduce the germline sequence, and a read error may be involved. The rearrangement uses TRBV5-5 and TRBJ2-7, with 7 bases aligning to TRBD1. This CDR3 spans 15 amino acids. CDR1 and CDR2 (germline): SGHKS, YYEKEE (reference sequence). The CDR3 DNA reads TGCGCCAGCAGCCAAGATCCGGACAGGCACTACGAGCAGTACTTC. Its translation: CASSQDPDRHYEQYF.